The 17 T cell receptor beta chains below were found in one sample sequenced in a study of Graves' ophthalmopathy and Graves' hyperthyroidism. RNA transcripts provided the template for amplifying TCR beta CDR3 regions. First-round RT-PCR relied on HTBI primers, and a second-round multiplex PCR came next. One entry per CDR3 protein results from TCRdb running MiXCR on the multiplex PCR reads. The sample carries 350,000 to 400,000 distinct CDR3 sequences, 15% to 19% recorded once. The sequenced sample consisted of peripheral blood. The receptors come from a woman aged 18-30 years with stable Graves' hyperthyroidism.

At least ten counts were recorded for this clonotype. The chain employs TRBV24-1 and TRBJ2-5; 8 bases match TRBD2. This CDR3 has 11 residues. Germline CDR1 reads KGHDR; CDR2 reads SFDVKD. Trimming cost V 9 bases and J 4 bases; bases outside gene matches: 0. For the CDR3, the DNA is TGTGCCACCGCGGGAGGAGAGACCCAGTACTTC. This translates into CATAGGETQYF.

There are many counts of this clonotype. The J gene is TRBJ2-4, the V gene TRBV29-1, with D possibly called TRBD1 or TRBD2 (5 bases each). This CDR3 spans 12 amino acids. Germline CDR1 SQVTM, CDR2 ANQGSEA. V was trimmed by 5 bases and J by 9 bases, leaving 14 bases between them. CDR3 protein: CSVRDGRGIQYF. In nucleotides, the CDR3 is TGCAGCGTTCGGGACGGAAGGGGCATTCAGTACTTC.

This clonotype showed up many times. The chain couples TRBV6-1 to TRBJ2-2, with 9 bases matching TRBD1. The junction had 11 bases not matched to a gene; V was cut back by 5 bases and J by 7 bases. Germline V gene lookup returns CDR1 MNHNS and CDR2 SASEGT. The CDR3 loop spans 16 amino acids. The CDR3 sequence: CASSTSGTGFGGELFF. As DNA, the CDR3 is TGTGCCAGCAGTACATCCGGGACAGGGTTTGGCGGGGAGCTGTTTTTT.

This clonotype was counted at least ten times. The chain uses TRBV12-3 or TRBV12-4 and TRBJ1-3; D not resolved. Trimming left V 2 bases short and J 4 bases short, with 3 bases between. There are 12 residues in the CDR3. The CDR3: CASSLKGNTIYF. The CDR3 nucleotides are TGTGCCAGCAGTTTAAAGGGAAACACCATATATTTT.

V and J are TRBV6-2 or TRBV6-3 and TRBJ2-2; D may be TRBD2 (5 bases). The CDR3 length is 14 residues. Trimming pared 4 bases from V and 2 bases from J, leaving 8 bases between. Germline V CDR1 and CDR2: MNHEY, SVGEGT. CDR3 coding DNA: TGTGCCAGCAGTTTCCGGGGAAACACCGGGGAGCTGTTTTTT. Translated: CASSFRGNTGELFF.

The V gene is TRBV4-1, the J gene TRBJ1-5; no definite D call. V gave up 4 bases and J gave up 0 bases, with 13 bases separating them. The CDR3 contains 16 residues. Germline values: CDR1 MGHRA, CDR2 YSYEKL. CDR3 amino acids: CASSPFEPYSNQPQHF. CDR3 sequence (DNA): TGCGCCAGCAGCCCTTTCGAACCCTATAGCAATCAGCCCCAGCATTTT.

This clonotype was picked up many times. The CDR3 here is CASSFLRGTNTEAFF. In DNA, the CDR3 is TGTGCCAGCAGTTTTCTACGGGGGACCAACACTGAAGCTTTCTTT. V usage is TRBV27 and J usage is TRBJ1-1, with a possible D match to TRBD1 (5 bases). Looked up from germline, CDR1 is MNHEY and CDR2 is SMNVEV (reference sequence). This CDR3 is built from 15 residues. Trimming left V 3 bases short and J 2 bases short, with 13 bases between.

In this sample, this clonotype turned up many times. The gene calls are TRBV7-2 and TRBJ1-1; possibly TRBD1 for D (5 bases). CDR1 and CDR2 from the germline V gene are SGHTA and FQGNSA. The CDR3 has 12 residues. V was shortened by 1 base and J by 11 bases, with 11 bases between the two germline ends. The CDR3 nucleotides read TGTGCCAGCAGCTTAGTTTGGGGGAATGCTTTCTTT. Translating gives CASSLVWGNAFF. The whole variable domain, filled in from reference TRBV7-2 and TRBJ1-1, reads GAGVSQSPSNKVTEKGKDVELRCDPISGHTALYWYRQSLGQGLEFLIYFQGNSAPDKSGLPSDRFSAERTGGSVSTLTIQRTQQEDSAVYLCASSLVWGNAFFGQGTRLTVV.

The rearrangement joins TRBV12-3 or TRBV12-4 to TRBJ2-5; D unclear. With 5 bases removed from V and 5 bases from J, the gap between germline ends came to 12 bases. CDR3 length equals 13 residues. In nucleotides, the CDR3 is TGTGCCAGCAGTCAGCCATACCTCGAGACCCAGTACTTC. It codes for CASSQPYLETQYF.

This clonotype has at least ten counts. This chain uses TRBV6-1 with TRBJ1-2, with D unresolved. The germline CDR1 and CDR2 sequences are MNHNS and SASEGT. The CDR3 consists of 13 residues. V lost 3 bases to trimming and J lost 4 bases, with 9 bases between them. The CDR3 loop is CASSERNPYGYTF. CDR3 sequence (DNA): TGTGCCAGCAGTGAGAGGAATCCCTATGGCTACACCTTC.

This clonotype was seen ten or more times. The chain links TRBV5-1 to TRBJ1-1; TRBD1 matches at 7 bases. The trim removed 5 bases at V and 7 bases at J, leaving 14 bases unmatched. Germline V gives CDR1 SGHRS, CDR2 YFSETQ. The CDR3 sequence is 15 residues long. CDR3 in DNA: TGCGCCAGCAGAAACCAGACAGGGAGACGGGGTGAAGCTTTCTTT. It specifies CASRNQTGRRGEAFF. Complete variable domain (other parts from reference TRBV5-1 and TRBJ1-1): KAGVTQTPRYLIKTRGQQVTLSCSPISGHRSVSWYQQTPGQGLQFLFEYFSETQRNKGNFPGRFSGRQFSNSRSEMNVSTLELGDSALYLCASRNQTGRRGEAFFGQGTRLTVV.

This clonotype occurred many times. This CDR3 is CASRDRINYGYTF. CDR3 coding DNA: TGTGCCAGCAGGGACAGAATCAACTATGGCTACACCTTC. The chain carries TRBV2 and TRBJ1-2; TRBD1 might be the D (6 bases). Germline values: CDR1 SNHLY, CDR2 FYNNEI. The V end was cut by 6 bases, the J end by 2 bases, with 10 bases between. The CDR3 consists of 13 residues. The full variable domain, with the rest looked up from reference TRBV2 and TRBJ1-2, is EPEVTQTPSHQVTQMGQEVILRCVPISNHLYFYWYRQILGQKVEFLVSFYNNEISEKSEIFDDQFSVERPDGSNFTLKIRSTKLEDSAMYFCASRDRINYGYTFGSGTRLTVV.

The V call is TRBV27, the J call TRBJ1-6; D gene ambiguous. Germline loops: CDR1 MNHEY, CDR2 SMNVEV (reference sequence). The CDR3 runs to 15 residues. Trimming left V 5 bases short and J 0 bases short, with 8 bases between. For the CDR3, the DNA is TGTGCCAGCAGTCCCCTGGCCTCCTATAATTCACCCCTCCACTTT. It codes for CASSPLASYNSPLHF.

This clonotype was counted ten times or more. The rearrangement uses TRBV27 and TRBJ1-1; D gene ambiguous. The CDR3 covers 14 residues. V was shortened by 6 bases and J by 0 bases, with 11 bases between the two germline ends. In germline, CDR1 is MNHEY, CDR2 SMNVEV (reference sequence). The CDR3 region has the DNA TGTGCCAGCAGGGACGGATGGATGAACACTGAAGCTTTCTTT. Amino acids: CASRDGWMNTEAFF.

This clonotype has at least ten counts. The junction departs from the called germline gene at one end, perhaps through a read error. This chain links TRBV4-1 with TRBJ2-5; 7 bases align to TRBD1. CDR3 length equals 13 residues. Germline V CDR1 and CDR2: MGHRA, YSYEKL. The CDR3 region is CAGSQTGTETQYF. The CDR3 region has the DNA TGCGCCGGCAGCCAGACAGGGACAGAGACCCAGTACTTC.

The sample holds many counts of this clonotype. CDR3 loop: CATSDGRTPWQETQYF. The CDR3 coding sequence is TGTGCCACCAGTGATGGAAGGACACCGTGGCAAGAGACCCAGTACTTC. The chain joins TRBV24-1 to TRBJ2-5; a weak D match, TRBD1 (5 bases). The V end was cut by 3 bases, the J end by 2 bases, with 15 bases between. The V gene's germline CDR1 is KGHDR and CDR2 SFDVKD. This CDR3 is built from 16 residues.

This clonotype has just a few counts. DNA for the CDR3: TGTGCCAGCAGCCAAGAAACAGGGAGTAGCAATCAGCCCCAGCATTTT. Its protein is CASSQETGSSNQPQHF. The J gene is TRBJ1-5, the V gene TRBV4-2; tentatively, D is TRBD1 (6 bases). CDR1 LGHNA and CDR2 YNFKEQ come from the germline V gene. There are 16 residues in the CDR3. V was shortened by 0 bases and J by 0 bases, with 9 bases between the two germline ends.